This TCR beta chain stems from a study of blood T cell repertoires in COVID-19. There are 15 residues in the CDR3. Trimming cost V 3 bases and J 4 bases, with 18 bases left between them. Germline values: CDR1 SQVTM, CDR2 ANQGSEA. The table came from immunoSEQ multiplex PCR; TCRdb's copy has only in-frame clones and leaves some out. The sample lists about 170,000 clones, about 80% occurring once. The TCR comes from a woman aged 80 or older with acute or convalescent COVID-19. This rearrangement joins TRBV29-1 to TRBJ1-1; no firm D call. The material sequenced was peripheral blood. CDR3 DNA sequence: TGCAGCGTTGATTCTTCCCGGACTACCCGCACTGAAGCTTTCTTT. Its translation: CSVDSSRTTRTEAFF.